One and the same sample provided the 21 T cell receptor beta chains below, sequenced in a study of CD8 T cells in ankylosing spondylitis. TCRdb called the 5' RACE reads again in MiXCR, with one record for every CDR3 protein. The profile shows about 360,000 distinct CDR3 sequences, roughly 20% of them singletons. The sequenced sample consisted of blood, either unsorted or a sorted T cell fraction (not recorded which). These TCRs come from a male donor with ankylosing spondylitis or in good health (not recorded which).

The V and J genes are TRBV29-1 and TRBJ2-1; D is uncertain. Germline CDR1 and CDR2: SQVTM and ANQGSEA. Trimming cost V 1 base and J 7 bases, with 8 bases left between them. CDR3 size: 12 residues. The DNA for the CDR3 is TGCAGCGTTGAAGGCAGGCCAAATGAGCAGTTCTTC. It yields the protein CSVEGRPNEQFF.

This clonotype was detected only a few times. V gene TRBV10-2 combines with J gene TRBJ2-5; 12 bases agree with TRBD2. CDR3 length equals 17 residues. The germline gives CDR1 WSHSY, CDR2 SAAADI. Trimming removed 0 bases from V and 2 bases from J; junction bases left unmatched: 4. This chain's CDR3 is CASSESLTSGGQETQYF. The CDR3 DNA reads TGCGCCAGCAGTGAGTCTTTGACTAGCGGGGGACAAGAGACCCAGTACTTC.

The rearrangement uses TRBV12-3 or TRBV12-4 and TRBJ2-1; no clear D. CDR3 length: 15 residues. The germline V and J ends were trimmed by 4 bases and 0 bases, with 10 bases remaining between them. CDR3 sequence (DNA): TGTGCCAGCAGTTCCCTTGGACCCTCCTACAATGAGCAGTTCTTC. Its protein is CASSSLGPSYNEQFF.

The CDR3 region is CASSGGASPYNEQFF. The CDR3 DNA is TGTGCCAGCAGTGGGGGGGCTAGCCCCTACAATGAGCAGTTCTTC. The gene calls are TRBV27 and TRBJ2-1; TRBD2 might be the D (7 bases). Trimming took 5 bases from V and 2 from J, leaving 13 bases between them. Germline V gene data show CDR1 as MNHEY and CDR2 as SMNVEV (reference sequence). The CDR3 length is 15 residues.

This clonotype was detected only a few times. This sequence joins TRBV28 and TRBJ2-3; D is uncertain. The CDR3 has 15 residues. The V gene's germline CDR1 is MDHEN and CDR2 SYDVKM. Deletions cut 0 bases from V and 0 bases from J, with 7 bases between. The CDR3 region is CASSLWDQSTDTQYF. CDR3 DNA: TGTGCCAGCAGTTTATGGGACCAAAGCACAGATACGCAGTATTTT.

The rearrangement links TRBV14 to TRBJ2-7; tentatively, D is TRBD1 (6 bases). Germline-derived CDR1 and CDR2 are SGHDN and FVKESK. V dropped 3 bases and J dropped 3 bases, with 18 bases sitting between them. This CDR3 has 16 residues. The CDR3 coding sequence is TGTGCCAGCAGCCAGCCCGACCTGACAGGCTACTACGAGCAGTACTTC. Amino acid sequence: CASSQPDLTGYYEQYF.

The V and J genes are TRBV7-9 and TRBJ2-7, with 10 bases matching TRBD1. There are 14 residues in the CDR3. Germline assignment: CDR1 SEHNR and CDR2 FQNEAQ (reference sequence). The junction had 5 bases not matched to a gene; V was cut back by 5 bases and J by 4 bases. CDR3 loop: CASSMDRGWYEQYF. The CDR3 bases are TGTGCCAGCAGCATGGACAGGGGGTGGTACGAGCAGTACTTC.

This chain links TRBV28 with TRBJ2-7, with 7 bases matching TRBD2. The germline gives CDR1 MDHEN, CDR2 SYDVKM. This CDR3 is 13 amino acids long. V trimming: 6 bases; J trimming: 3 bases; junction bases outside the gene matches: 5. The CDR3 reads CASSSAGIYEQYF. The CDR3 nucleotides read TGTGCCAGCAGCTCAGCGGGGATCTACGAGCAGTACTTC. Combining the CDR3 with reference TRBV28 and TRBJ2-7 gives the whole variable domain DVKVTQSSRYLVKRTGEKVFLECVQDMDHENMFWYRQDPGLGLRLIYFSYDVKMKEKGDIPEGYSVSREKKERFSLILESASTNQTSMYLCASSSAGIYEQYFGPGTRLTVT.

This clonotype was seen only a few times. The chain combines TRBV12-3 or TRBV12-4 with TRBJ2-4; no reliable D call. Trimming pared 6 bases from V and 5 bases from J, leaving 5 bases between. The CDR3 consists of 11 residues. The CDR3: CASRVENIQYF. CDR3 nucleotides: TGTGCCAGCAGGGTAGAAAACATTCAGTACTTC.

This clonotype was counted between two and nine times. This chain connects TRBV11-2 to TRBJ2-1; 9 nucleotides line up with TRBD1. The CDR3 has 17 residues. After removal of 1 base from V and 2 bases from J, the junction contained 6 bases not matched to a gene. Germline CDR1 is SGHAT and CDR2 is FQNNGV. DNA for the CDR3: TGTGCCAGCAGCTTAGCCCGGGACAGGGTTACCTACAATGAGCAGTTCTTC. It yields the protein CASSLARDRVTYNEQFF.

This clonotype has just a few counts. CDR3 in amino acids: CASSFGSGHGYTF. CDR3 bases: TGTGCCAGCAGTTTTGGGTCAGGCCATGGCTACACCTTC. The V and J genes are TRBV12-3 or TRBV12-4 and TRBJ1-2; D not resolved. CDR3 length: 13 residues. Trimming shortened V by 3 bases and J by 6 bases, and 11 bases separated the two germline ends.

The chain couples TRBV24-1 to TRBJ2-1; 8 nucleotides align to TRBD1. The CDR3 runs 16 residues. Germline CDR1 and CDR2: KGHDR and SFDVKD. V shed 0 bases, J shed 1 base, and the junction held 1 base outside the gene matches. CDR3 protein: CATSDLRTGSYNEQFF. The CDR3 region has the DNA TGTGCCACCAGTGATTTGAGGACAGGGTCCTACAATGAGCAGTTCTTC.

This clonotype was recorded a few times. The chain is built from TRBV20-1 and TRBJ2-3; 8 bases fit TRBD1. Germline-derived CDR1 and CDR2 are DFQATT and SNEGSKA (reference sequence). This CDR3 has 16 amino acids. Losses at the gene ends were 6 bases for V and 4 bases for J; bases not matched to a gene: 15. DNA of the CDR3: TGCAGTGCCACTAACCCGGACAGGGTGAGGGCAGATACGCAGTATTTT. It specifies CSATNPDRVRADTQYF.

This chain uses TRBV27 with TRBJ2-5, with TRBD1 identical over 7 bases. V was clipped by 6 bases and J by 4 bases; unmatched bases: 8. The V gene's germline CDR1 is MNHEY and CDR2 SMNVEV (reference sequence). The CDR3 is 14 amino acids. The CDR3 spells CASRRQGRGETQYF. The CDR3 DNA follows: TGTGCCAGCAGGCGACAGGGCAGGGGAGAGACCCAGTACTTC.

V is TRBV12-3 or TRBV12-4 and J is TRBJ2-3; the match to TRBD2 covers 10 bases. V shed 0 bases and J 4 bases; nucleotides not matched to a gene: 13. The CDR3 spans 19 residues. The CDR3 here is CASSLALGERGGLSDTQYF. The CDR3 DNA reads as TGTGCCAGCAGTTTAGCCTTGGGGGAGCGGGGGGGCCTTTCAGATACGCAGTATTTT.

The table lists this clonotype with many counts. This chain uses TRBV10-2 with TRBJ1-5; maybe TRBD1 (5 bases). The CDR3 runs to 11 residues. Germline V CDR1 and CDR2: WSHSY, SAAADI. V was clipped by 8 bases and J by 12 bases, with 14 bases between them. The CDR3 DNA follows: TGCGCCAGCGCCGGGGGATCCCGCCAGCATTTT. It codes for CASAGGSRQHF.

This clonotype has only a few counts. V and J are TRBV4-1 and TRBJ2-7; D is unresolved. CDR1 is MGHRA and CDR2 is YSYEKL in the germline V gene. The CDR3 consists of 16 residues. The V end lost 0 bases, the J end lost 1 base, and 13 bases lay between the germline ends. The CDR3 nucleotides read TGCGCCAGCAGCCAAGATTCCGGCACCTATTCCTACGAGCAGTACTTC. This encodes CASSQDSGTYSYEQYF.

This chain links TRBV4-1 with TRBJ2-1; 7 bases are shared with TRBD1. The CDR3 runs to 16 residues. Trimming at V came to 0 bases and at J to 4 bases, leaving 6 bases not matched to a gene. Germline-derived CDR1 and CDR2 are MGHRA and YSYEKL. This CDR3 reads CASSQESAGGYNEQFF. For the CDR3, the DNA is TGCGCCAGCAGCCAAGAGTCGGCAGGGGGTTACAATGAGCAGTTCTTC.

This clonotype was seen a handful of times. The V call is TRBV12-3 or TRBV12-4, the J call TRBJ2-1; 8 bases align to TRBD2. This CDR3 contains 15 residues. The trim removed 3 bases at V and 7 bases at J, leaving 8 bases unmatched. CDR3 nucleotide sequence: TGTGCCAGCAGTTTCACCGGGGGGGCTCCAAATGAGCAGTTCTTC. It codes for CASSFTGGAPNEQFF.

The V call is TRBV20-1, the J call TRBJ2-1, with unresolved D. This CDR3 is 10 amino acids long. V lost 6 bases and J 7 bases, leaving 7 bases between the germline ends. The germline CDR1 and CDR2 sequences are DFQATT and SNEGSKA (reference sequence). For the CDR3, the DNA is TGCAGTGCAATAGAGAATGAGCAGTTCTTC. Its translation: CSAIENEQFF.

The chain links TRBV28 to TRBJ2-7; tentatively, D is TRBD2 (6 bases). Germline V gene sequence: CDR1 MDHEN, CDR2 SYDVKM. The CDR3 consists of 12 residues. V was shortened by 10 bases and J by 0 bases, with 10 bases between the two germline ends. The CDR3 DNA follows: TGTGCCACAGGCGGGGTCTCCTACGAGCAGTACTTC. The encoded protein is CATGGVSYEQYF.